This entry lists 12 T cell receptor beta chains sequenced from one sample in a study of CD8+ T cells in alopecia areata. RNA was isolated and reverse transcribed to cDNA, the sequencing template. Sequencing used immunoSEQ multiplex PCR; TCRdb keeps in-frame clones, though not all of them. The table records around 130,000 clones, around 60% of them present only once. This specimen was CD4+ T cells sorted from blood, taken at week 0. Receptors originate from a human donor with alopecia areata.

CDR3 loop: CASSEARGPKLANYGYTF. The CDR3 coding sequence is TGTGCCAGCAGTGAAGCGAGGGGTCCTAAATTAGCTAACTATGGCTACACCTTC. The chain couples TRBV2 to TRBJ1-2, with D tentatively TRBD1 (5 bases). V dropped 0 bases and J dropped 0 bases, with 17 bases sitting between them. This CDR3 region has 18 residues. Germline V gene sequence: CDR1 SNHLY, CDR2 FYNNEI.

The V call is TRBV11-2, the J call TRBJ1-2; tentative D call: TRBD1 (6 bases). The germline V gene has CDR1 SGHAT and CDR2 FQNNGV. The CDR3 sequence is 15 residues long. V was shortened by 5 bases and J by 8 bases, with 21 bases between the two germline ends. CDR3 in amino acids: CASSEATRGRQGYTF. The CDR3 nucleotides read TGTGCCAGCAGCGAGGCAACCAGGGGCCGTCAAGGCTACACCTTC.

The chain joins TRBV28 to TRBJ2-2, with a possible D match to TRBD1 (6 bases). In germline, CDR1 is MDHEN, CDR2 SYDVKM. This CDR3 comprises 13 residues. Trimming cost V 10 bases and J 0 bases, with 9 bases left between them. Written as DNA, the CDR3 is TGTGCCATAACAGGGACGAACACCGGGGAGCTGTTTTTT. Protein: CAITGTNTGELFF.

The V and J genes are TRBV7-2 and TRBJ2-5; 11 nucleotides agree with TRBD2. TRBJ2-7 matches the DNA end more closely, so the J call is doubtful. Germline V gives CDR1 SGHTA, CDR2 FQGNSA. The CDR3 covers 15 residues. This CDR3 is CASSALSSGRYEQYF. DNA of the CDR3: TGTGCCAGCAGCGCCCTATCTAGCGGGAGGTACGAGCAGTACTTC.

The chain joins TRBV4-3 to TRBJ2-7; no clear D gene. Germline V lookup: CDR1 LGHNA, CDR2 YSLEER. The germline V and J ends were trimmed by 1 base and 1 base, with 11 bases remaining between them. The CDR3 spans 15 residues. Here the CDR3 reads CASSQAPDISYEQYF. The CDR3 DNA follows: TGCGCCAGCAGCCAAGCTCCCGACATATCCTACGAGCAGTACTTC.

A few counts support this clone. The CDR3 region is CASSHIGQEENNEQFF. CDR3 DNA: TGTGCCAGCAGCCATATTGGGCAGGAGGAGAACAATGAGCAGTTCTTC. V gene TRBV7-2 combines with J gene TRBJ2-1, with D tentatively TRBD2 (5 bases). CDR3 length equals 16 residues. CDR1 and CDR2 from the germline V gene are SGHTA and FQGNSA. With 5 bases removed from V and 5 bases from J, the gap between germline ends came to 19 bases.

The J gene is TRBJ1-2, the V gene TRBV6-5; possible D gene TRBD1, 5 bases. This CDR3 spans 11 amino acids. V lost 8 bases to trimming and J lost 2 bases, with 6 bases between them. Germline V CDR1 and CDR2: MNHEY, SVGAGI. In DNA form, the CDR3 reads TGTGCCAGCGCAGGGAACTATGGCTACACCTTC. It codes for CASAGNYGYTF.

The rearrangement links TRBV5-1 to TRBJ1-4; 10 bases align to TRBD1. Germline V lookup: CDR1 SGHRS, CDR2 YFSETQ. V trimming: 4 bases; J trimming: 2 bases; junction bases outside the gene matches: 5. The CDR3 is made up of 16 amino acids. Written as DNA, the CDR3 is TGCGCCAGCAGCACCGGGACAGGGGATACTAATGAAAAACTGTTTTTT. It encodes CASSTGTGDTNEKLFF.

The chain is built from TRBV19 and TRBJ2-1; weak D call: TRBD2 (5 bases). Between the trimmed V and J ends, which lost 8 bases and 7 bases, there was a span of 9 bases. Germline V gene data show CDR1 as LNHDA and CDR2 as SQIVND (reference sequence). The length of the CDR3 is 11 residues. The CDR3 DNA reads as TGTGCCAGTCGAAGGAGGAATGAGCAGTTCTTC. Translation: CASRRRNEQFF.

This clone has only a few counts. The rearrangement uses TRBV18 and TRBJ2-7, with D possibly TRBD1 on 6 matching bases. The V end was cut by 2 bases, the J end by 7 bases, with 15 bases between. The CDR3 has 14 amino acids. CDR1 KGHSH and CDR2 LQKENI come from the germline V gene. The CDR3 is CASSPGGTRGEQYF. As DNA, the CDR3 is TGTGCCAGCTCACCAGGGGGCACCAGAGGTGAGCAGTACTTC.

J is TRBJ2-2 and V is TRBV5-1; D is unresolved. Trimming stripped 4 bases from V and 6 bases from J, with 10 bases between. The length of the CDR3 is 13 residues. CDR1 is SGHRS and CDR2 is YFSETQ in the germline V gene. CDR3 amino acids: CASSPTGAGELFF. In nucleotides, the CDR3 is TGCGCCAGCAGCCCGACGGGTGCCGGGGAGCTGTTTTTT. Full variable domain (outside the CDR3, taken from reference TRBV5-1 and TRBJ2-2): KAGVTQTPRYLIKTRGQQVTLSCSPISGHRSVSWYQQTPGQGLQFLFEYFSETQRNKGNFPGRFSGRQFSNSRSEMNVSTLELGDSALYLCASSPTGAGELFFGEGSRLTVL.

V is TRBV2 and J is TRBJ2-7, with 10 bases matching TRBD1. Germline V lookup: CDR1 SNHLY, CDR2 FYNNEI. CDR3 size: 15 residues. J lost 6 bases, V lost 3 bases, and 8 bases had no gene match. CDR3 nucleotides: TGTGCCAGCAGTGAGAGGACAGGGGGGGTCGGCGAGCAGTACTTC. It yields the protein CASSERTGGVGEQYF.